This T cell receptor beta chain originates from a study of CXCR3-negative and CXCR3-positive naive CD8 T cells. CDR3 size: 13 residues. In regard to this clonotype: Its target is unknown.

At 300,000 cells each, triplicate sorts were carried out for each CD8+ T cell subset. Through 5' RACE with UMI labels, the TRB cDNA libraries were prepared. TCRdb reanalyzed the 5' RACE reads, giving one entry per CDR3 protein sequence and no DNA. The sample spans roughly 56,000 distinct CDR3 sequences; the ten largest clones claim around 0.45%. Overall study results and limits: Sequencing showed both naive subsets with comparably high diversity, and memory CD8+ cells much lower. Naive CXCR3-positive cells had TRB CDR3s more hydrophobic than those of CXCR3-negative naive cells. CXCR3 expression dropped partially after cryopreservation, and most assays relied on fresh PBMCs.

This sequence was found in a human donor in good health. Some clones in this sample may be carry-over from other donors' samples. This chain uses TRBV12-3 or TRBV12-4 with TRBJ2-1; TCRdb returns TRBD1, unconfirmable since there is no DNA. Material for sequencing was naive CXCR3- CD8+ T cells from blood. The sample's subset: CD45RO-CCR7+CD27+CD95- naive CD8+ T cells lacking CXCR3 (TNR3-). This CDR3 reads CASSPNQGGEQFF.